The 20 T cell receptor beta chains listed next were all sequenced from one sample in a study of post-analysis software for immune sequencing data. No antigens are known for them. Study observations and caveats: With TRBV5-6, TRBV5-1 and TRBV20-1 included, a handful of TRBV segments were more frequent in patients than in controls.

The TCR beta cDNA libraries carried unique molecular identifiers. TCRdb used MiXCR to reprocess the PCR reads, holding one entry per CDR3 protein. The profile shows roughly 650,000 distinct CDR3 sequences, roughly three fifths of them singletons. Sequenced input: blood. These receptor sequences come from a girl aged 2 to 9 with multiple sclerosis.

This clonotype has just one count. This chain joins TRBV20-1 and TRBJ2-1; unclear D gene. Trimming shortened V by 3 bases and J by 0 bases, and 9 bases separated the two germline ends. CDR3 length: 14 amino acids. CDR1 is DFQATT, CDR2 SNEGSKA, per germline (reference sequence). CDR3 sequence reads: CSARSDASYNEQFF. CDR3 sequence (DNA): TGCAGTGCTAGGTCGGACGCCTCCTACAATGAGCAGTTCTTC.

This rearrangement joins TRBV2 to TRBJ2-1, with 9 bases that match TRBD1. Germline CDR1 reads SNHLY; CDR2 reads FYNNEI. CDR3 length: 12 residues. Unmatched junction bases numbered 7, after V lost 10 bases and J lost 9 bases. The CDR3 DNA is TGTGCCACGCGGACAGGGGAGGTTGAGCAGTTCTTC. Translating gives CATRTGEVEQFF.

There are a few counts of this clonotype. J is TRBJ2-5 and V is TRBV6-6, with D possibly called TRBD1 or TRBD2 (7 bases each). V shed 1 base and J shed 4 bases, with 16 bases lying between them. This CDR3 has 16 residues. Germline loops: CDR1 MNHNY, CDR2 SVGAGI (reference sequence). Here the CDR3 reads CASSYWRDREGETQYF. The CDR3 DNA follows: TGTGCCAGCAGTTACTGGAGAGACAGGGAGGGAGAGACCCAGTACTTC.

V usage is TRBV9 and J usage is TRBJ1-1, with D tentatively TRBD1 (6 bases). CDR1 and CDR2 (germline): SGDLS, YYNGEE. Trimming cost V 3 bases and J 0 bases, with 18 bases left between them. This CDR3 is 17 amino acids long. The CDR3, as DNA: TGTGCCAGCAGCGCGTCACAGGGATGGAGGGTGAACACTGAAGCTTTCTTT. Protein sequence: CASSASQGWRVNTEAFF.

In this sample, this clonotype turned up a few times. The chain recombines TRBV4-1 with TRBJ2-2, with a possible D match to TRBD1 (5 bases). Trimming took off 0 bases at V and 3 bases at J, with 14 bases between the two ends. The CDR3 is 17 residues long. From germline, CDR1 is MGHRA and CDR2 YSYEKL. This CDR3 is CASSQERQGGDTGELFF. The CDR3 DNA sequence: TGCGCCAGCAGCCAAGAAAGGCAGGGTGGGGACACCGGGGAGCTGTTTTTT.

The V and J genes are TRBV2 and TRBJ2-3; 8 nucleotides match TRBD2. Germline CDR1 reads SNHLY; CDR2 reads FYNNEI. The CDR3 runs 16 residues. The junction had 13 bases not matched to a gene; V was cut back by 8 bases and J by 3 bases. The CDR3 DNA reads as TGTGCCAGCTGCTCCGTCGGGACTAGTTGGACAGATACGCAGTATTTT. Its protein is CASCSVGTSWTDTQYF.

This sequence joins TRBV27 and TRBJ2-7; the match to TRBD1 covers 8 bases. The germline gives CDR1 MNHEY, CDR2 SMNVEV (reference sequence). This CDR3 contains 13 residues. V lost 10 bases and J lost 7; bases outside the gene matches: 12. CDR3 residues: CATRGQYAREQYF. The CDR3 region has the DNA TGTGCCACCAGGGGGCAGTACGCTAGAGAGCAGTACTTC.

The chain joins TRBV29-1 to TRBJ2-2, with 7 bases identical to TRBD1. V shed 4 bases, J shed 1 base, and the junction held 0 bases outside the gene matches. Germline CDR1 is SQVTM and CDR2 is ANQGSEA. This CDR3 contains 13 residues. The CDR3 reads CSVGQGNTGELFF. The DNA of the CDR3 is TGCAGCGTTGGACAGGGGAACACCGGGGAGCTGTTTTTT.

In DNA form, the CDR3 reads TGCGCCAGCAGCTTGGGCGGAGTAAGCTCCTACAATGAGCAGTTCTTC. Translating gives CASSLGGVSSYNEQFF. The chain links TRBV5-1 to TRBJ2-1, with D unclear. Germline CDR1 and CDR2: SGHRS and YFSETQ. V shed 0 bases and J shed 0 bases, with 10 bases lying between them. The CDR3 loop spans 16 amino acids.

The V call is TRBV4-2, the J call TRBJ2-3; 8 bases fit TRBD2. The germline CDR1 and CDR2 sequences are LGHNA and YNFKEQ. The CDR3 extends over 16 amino acids. J gave up 1 base and V 1 base, and 4 bases lay outside the gene matches. The CDR3 DNA reads as TGTGCCAGCAGCCAAGTAGCGGGGAGGGGCACAGATACGCAGTATTTT. This encodes CASSQVAGRGTDTQYF.

J is TRBJ1-2 and V is TRBV6-5; 9 bases align to TRBD1. The CDR3 has 15 amino acids. Germline CDR1 reads MNHEY; CDR2 reads SVGAGI. Trimming removed 5 bases from V and 7 bases from J; junction bases left unmatched: 11. CDR3 nucleotide sequence: TGTGCCAGCAGTGGCCGGGACAGGGACCGCCTTGGCTACACCTTC. Its translation: CASSGRDRDRLGYTF.

V is TRBV20-1 and J is TRBJ2-3, with D maybe TRBD1 (5 bases). Trimming removed 0 bases at V and 0 bases at J, with 13 bases between. This CDR3 comprises 16 residues. Germline loops: CDR1 DFQATT, CDR2 SNEGSKA (reference sequence). The CDR3 spells CSARDRTHASTDTQYF. In nucleotides, the CDR3 is TGCAGTGCTAGAGACCGGACACACGCTAGCACAGATACGCAGTATTTT.

This clonotype has a handful of counts. The chain employs TRBV28 and TRBJ2-3; perhaps TRBD2 as D (5 bases). The length of the CDR3 is 12 residues. V was clipped by 6 bases and J by 2 bases, with 6 bases between them. CDR1 and CDR2 from the germline V gene are MDHEN and SYDVKM. In DNA form, the CDR3 reads TGTGCCAGCAGACGGGACACAGATACGCAGTATTTT. Encoded protein: CASRRDTDTQYF.

The gene calls are TRBV12-3 or TRBV12-4 and TRBJ2-1; TRBD1 might be the D (5 bases). The CDR3 length is 13 residues. Trimming pared 0 bases from V and 8 bases from J, leaving 8 bases between. The CDR3 DNA is TGTGCCAGCAGTTTAGCGCCCAGGGATGAGCAGTTCTTC. This translates into CASSLAPRDEQFF.

This CDR3 is CSVVLTGWRTGELFF. The CDR3 bases are TGCAGCGTCGTTTTGACAGGGTGGAGGACCGGGGAGCTGTTTTTT. The V gene is TRBV29-1, the J gene TRBJ2-2; the match to TRBD1 covers 7 bases. Losses at the gene ends were 6 bases for V and 5 bases for J; bases not matched to a gene: 12. This CDR3 is 15 amino acids long. The germline gives CDR1 SQVTM, CDR2 ANQGSEA.

The chain combines TRBV6-2 or TRBV6-3 with TRBJ2-3; 11 positions agree with TRBD1. The germline V gene has CDR1 MNHEY and CDR2 SVGEGT. CDR3 size: 15 residues. With 6 bases clipped from V and 2 bases from J, the junction kept 4 bases outside the gene matches. The CDR3 coding sequence is TGTGCCAGCAGGCGGACAGGGGGCCTCACAGATACGCAGTATTTT. This encodes CASRRTGGLTDTQYF.

J is TRBJ1-5 and V is TRBV28; D unclear. The germline CDR1 and CDR2 sequences are MDHEN and SYDVKM. This CDR3 spans 15 amino acids. The V and J ends lost 2 bases and 4 bases respectively, with 12 bases between them. The CDR3, as DNA: TGTGCCAGCAGTTTACGAGGGAGGGTGAATCAGCCCCAGCATTTT. It specifies CASSLRGRVNQPQHF.

This clonotype was counted between two and nine times. The chain uses TRBV29-1 and TRBJ2-1; TRBD1 aligns across 7 bases. There are 14 residues in the CDR3. J lost 6 bases, V lost 0 bases, and 5 bases had no gene match. Germline CDR1 and CDR2: SQVTM and ANQGSEA. The CDR3 spells CSVEDQGQFNEQFF. CDR3 bases: TGCAGCGTTGAAGATCAGGGACAGTTCAATGAGCAGTTCTTC.

The chain carries TRBV5-4 and TRBJ1-5, with D maybe TRBD1 (6 bases). V gave up 9 bases and J gave up 4 bases, with 11 bases separating them. The CDR3 spans 12 residues. The germline gives CDR1 SGHNT, CDR2 YYREEE (reference sequence). CDR3 nucleotides: TGTGCCACCCGACAGGAAAATCAGCCCCAGCATTTT. This gives the protein CATRQENQPQHF.

The V gene is TRBV10-3, the J gene TRBJ2-5; D remains ambiguous. The CDR3 extends over 13 amino acids. Germline assignment: CDR1 ENHRY and CDR2 SYGVKD. The germline V and J ends were trimmed by 4 bases and 2 bases, with 8 bases remaining between them. As DNA, the CDR3 is TGTGCCATCAGTGCAAACAGTCAAGAGACCCAGTACTTC. It yields the protein CAISANSQETQYF.